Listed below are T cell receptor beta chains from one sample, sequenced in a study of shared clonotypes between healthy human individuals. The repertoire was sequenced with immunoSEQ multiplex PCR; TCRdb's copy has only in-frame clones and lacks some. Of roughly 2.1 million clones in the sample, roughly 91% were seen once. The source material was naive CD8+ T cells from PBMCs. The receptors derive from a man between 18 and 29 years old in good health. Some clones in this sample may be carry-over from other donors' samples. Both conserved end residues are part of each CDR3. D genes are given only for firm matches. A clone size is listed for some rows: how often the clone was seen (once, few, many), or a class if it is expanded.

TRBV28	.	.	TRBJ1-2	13	TGTGCCAGCAGGGATGTGCAGGCCTATGGCTACACCTTC	CASRDVQAYGYTF
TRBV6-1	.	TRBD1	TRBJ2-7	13	TGTGCCAGCAGTGCTGGACAGGGGAACGAGCAGTACTTC	CASSAGQGNEQYF
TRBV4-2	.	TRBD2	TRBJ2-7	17	TGTGCCAGCAGCCAAGACCCGGGTACTAGCGAGAACTACGAGCAGTACTTC	CASSQDPGTSENYEQYF
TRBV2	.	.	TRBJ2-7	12	TGTGCCATCCACAGGGTCCCCTACGAGCAGTACTTC	CAIHRVPYEQYF
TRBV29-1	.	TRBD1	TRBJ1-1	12	TGCAGCGCACGCCGGGACAGGGATGAAGCTTTCTTT	CSARRDRDEAFF
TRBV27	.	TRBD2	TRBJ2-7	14	TGTGCCAGCACCCTTCTAGCGGGAGGGTACGAGCAGTACTTC	CASTLLAGGYEQYF
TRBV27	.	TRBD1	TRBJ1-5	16	TGTGCCAGCAGTTCAGGGACAGCTCATAGCAATCAGCCCCAGCATTTT	CASSSGTAHSNQPQHF
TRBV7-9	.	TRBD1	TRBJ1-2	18	TGTGCCAGCAGCTTAGCGTGGGACAGTTCTGAAGGCGTCCGCGGCTACACCTTC	CASSLAWDSSEGVRGYTF
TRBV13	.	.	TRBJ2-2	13	TGTGCCAGCAGCTTAGCCGATACCGGGGAGCTGTTTTTT	CASSLADTGELFF
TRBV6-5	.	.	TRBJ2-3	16	TGTGCCAGCAGTTACTCGATAGGGCCCAGCACAGATACGCAGTATTTT	CASSYSIGPSTDTQYF
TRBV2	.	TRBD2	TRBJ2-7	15	TGTGCCACTCGGGGGACTAGCGGGACCACCCGGGAGCAGTACTTC	CATRGTSGTTREQYF
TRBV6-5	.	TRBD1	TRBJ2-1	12	TGTGCCAGCAGGGGACAGAATAATGAGCAGTTCTTC	CASRGQNNEQFF
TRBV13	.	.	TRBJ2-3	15	TGTGCCAGCAGCTTGGGTAGGAGGGCCCCAGATACGCAGTATTTT	CASSLGRRAPDTQYF
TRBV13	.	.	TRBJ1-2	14	TGTGCCAGCAGCTTAGGGGGAGATGGCTATGGCTACACCTTC	CASSLGGDGYGYTF
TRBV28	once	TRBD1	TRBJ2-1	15	TGTGCCAGCAGAACTCGAGGGACAGGGGTGCATGAGCAGTTCTTC	CASRTRGTGVHEQFF
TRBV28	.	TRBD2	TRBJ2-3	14	TGTGCCAGCAGACCTACTAGCGTCACAGATACGCAGTATTTT	CASRPTSVTDTQYF
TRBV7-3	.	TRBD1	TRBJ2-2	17	TGTGCCAGCAGCCAAGAGGACAGGGGAAGACGGACCGGGGAGCTGTTTTTT	CASSQEDRGRRTGELFF
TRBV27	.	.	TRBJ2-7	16	TGTGCCAGCAGTCCAAGTGTAGGACAGAGTACCTACGAGCAGTACTTC	CASSPSVGQSTYEQYF
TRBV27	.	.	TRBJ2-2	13	TGTGCCAGCAGCCCCGAAGGCCCCGGGGAGCTGTTTTTT	CASSPEGPGELFF
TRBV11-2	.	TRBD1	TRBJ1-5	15	TGTGCCAGCAGCCCGGGACAGGGGCCGAATCAGCCCCAGCATTTT	CASSPGQGPNQPQHF
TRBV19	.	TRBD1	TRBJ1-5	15	TGTGCCAGTAGTATATACCGGGACAGAAATCAGCCCCAGCATTTT	CASSIYRDRNQPQHF
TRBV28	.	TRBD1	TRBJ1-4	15	TGTGCCAGCAGTTTTCCGGACAGGGGGGATGAAAAACTGTTTTTT	CASSFPDRGDEKLFF
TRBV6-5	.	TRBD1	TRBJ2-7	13	TGTGCCAGCAGAGGACAGGTGCTAGGCGAGCAGTACTTC	CASRGQVLGEQYF
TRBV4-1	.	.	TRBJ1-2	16	TGCGCCAGCAGCCTCAGGGACGCCTTAGAATACTATGGCTACACCTTC	CASSLRDALEYYGYTF
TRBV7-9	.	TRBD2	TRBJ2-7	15	TGTGCCAGCAGCTTACCTCCTAGCGGGTCCTACGAGCAGTACTTC	CASSLPPSGSYEQYF
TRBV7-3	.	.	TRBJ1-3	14	TGTGCCAGCGCAGCTAGGGGGACTGGAAACACCATATATTTT	CASAARGTGNTIYF
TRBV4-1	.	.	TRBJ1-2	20	TGCGCCAGCAGCCAAGCCCTTGGGCCCATCCTCTCCCTGGCTAACTATGGCTACACCTTC	CASSQALGPILSLANYGYTF
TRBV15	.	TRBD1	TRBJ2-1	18	TGTGCCACCAGCAGAGATGGAGCAGGGGGCATCGCGAGCAATGAGCAGTTCTTC	CATSRDGAGGIASNEQFF
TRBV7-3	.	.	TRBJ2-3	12	TGTGCCAGCAGCTTACGGAAAGATACGCAGTATTTT	CASSLRKDTQYF